The clone carrying this TCR beta chain has more than one count but fewer than ten. Its target is unknown. The data originate from a study of blood T cells in healthy people across ages. Study-level findings and limits: With donor CMV status unknown, expanded clonotype changes were possibly confounded. PBMC samples, being unsorted, prevented any conclusive comparison of naive and antigen-experienced cells.

The use of a sample-barcoded 5' primer and a J-beta primer mix characterized a second PCR of about 6 to 11 cycles. Every cDNA molecule bore a tag from a template-switch adaptor containing 12 random nucleotides. TCRdb reprocessed the 5' RACE reads with MiXCR, giving one entry per CDR3 protein. The table includes 650,000 to 1,000,000 distinct CDR3 sequences, under 40% detected once. The sequencing sample was made of blood. The TCR comes from a man between 18 and 35 years old in good health.

The CDR3 loop reads CSARGRSNQPQHF. The CDR3 DNA reads as TGCAGTGCTAGGGGACGTAGCAATCAGCCCCAGCATTTT. The J gene is TRBJ1-5, the V gene TRBV20-1; perhaps TRBD1 as D (5 bases). This CDR3 has 13 amino acids. Trimming shortened V by 3 bases and J by 0 bases, and 6 bases separated the two germline ends. Germline assignment: CDR1 DFQATT and CDR2 SNEGSKA (reference sequence).